This T cell receptor (beta chain) was obtained from a study of blood T cell repertoires in COVID-19. For the study at large: Samples taken during acute and convalescent COVID-19 were collected in the United States, Italy and Spain. Nucleic acid was either cDNA or gDNA, and it came from T cells, B-cell-depleted T cells, or PBMCs.

In the source study's methods: How many nucleated cells were present was estimated from reference gene primer amplification. The table came from immunoSEQ multiplex PCR; TCRdb's copy has only in-frame clones and leaves some out. That table gives V, J and clone size, and the DNA gave D and trimming. Of tens of thousands of clones in the sample, approximately 85% are singletons; the top ten hold 3%. The germline gives CDR1 MNHEY, CDR2 SMNVEV (reference sequence). V was cut by 8 bases and J by 7 bases, with 17 bases left in between. This CDR3 has 13 residues. The specimen sequenced was peripheral blood. The TCR originated in a man aged 50 to 60 with active COVID-19. The chain has TRBV27 and TRBJ1-1, with D unresolved. CDR3 DNA sequence: TGTGCCAGCTCCCGGAACGGGGAGCTTGAAGCTTTCTTT. This sequence encodes CASSRNGELEAFF.